The 27 T cell receptor beta chains below all came from one sample that was sequenced in a study of OX40 agonist ivuxolimab in advanced cancers. Library construction relied on the immunoSEQ multiplex PCR assay. Not all clones reach the TCRdb copy of this immuneACCESS table, which keeps in-frame sequences only. Checked studies attribute under half of the gap to unresolved V genes and leave the rest unexplained. The sample table records some 63,000 clones; 90% to 95% of these occur just once. The ten largest make up around a fifth of the sample. Sequenced material: CD4+ or CD8+ T cells sorted from blood, taken in a trial of the OX40 agonist ivuxolimab. The receptors were gathered from an adult with an advanced solid tumor such as melanoma, head and neck, liver or kidney cancer.

In DNA, the CDR3 is TGTGCCAGCAGCGTAGTAACAGGTGACGAGCAGTACTTC. This gives the protein CASSVVTGDEQYF. The chain joins TRBV9 to TRBJ2-7; perhaps TRBD1 as D (5 bases). Trimming pared 0 bases from V and 5 bases from J, leaving 9 bases between. Germline-derived CDR1 and CDR2 are SGDLS and YYNGEE. This CDR3 is built from 13 residues.

J is TRBJ1-1 and V is TRBV7-6, with unresolved D. Looked up from germline, CDR1 is SGHVS and CDR2 is FNYEAQ. V was cut by 1 base and J by 8 bases, with 8 bases left in between. The CDR3 totals 12 residues. Here the CDR3 DNA reads TGTGCCAGCAGCTTAGTTAGCGGGGAAGCTTTCTTT. Its protein is CASSLVSGEAFF.

The chain has TRBV27 and TRBJ1-4, with 7 bases matching TRBD1. In germline, CDR1 is MNHEY, CDR2 SMNVEV (reference sequence). J was trimmed by 8 bases and V by 4 bases; bases with no gene match: 13. The CDR3 runs 16 residues. DNA of the CDR3: TGTGCCAGCAGTTCAACAAATACAGGGGTCGGGGAAAAACTGTTTTTT. It specifies CASSSTNTGVGEKLFF.

This sequence joins TRBV5-6 and TRBJ2-7; TRBD2 matches 9 bases. The CDR3 covers 18 residues. V trimming: 3 bases; J trimming: 1 base; junction bases outside the gene matches: 14. The germline V gene has CDR1 SGHDT and CDR2 YYEEEE. The CDR3 here is CASSYASGMEGLSYEQYF. The CDR3 DNA follows: TGTGCCAGCAGCTACGCTAGCGGGATGGAAGGATTATCCTACGAGCAGTACTTC.

The chain recombines TRBV10-3 with TRBJ2-7; no definite D call. The length of the CDR3 is 17 residues. The germline V gene encodes CDR1 ENHRY and CDR2 SYGVKD. Trimming stripped 0 bases from V and 4 bases from J, with 19 bases between. The CDR3 DNA sequence: TGTGCCATCAGTGAGTCTAACGACGTAGTTAGAGCGTACGAGCAGTACTTC. Translated, it gives CAISESNDVVRAYEQYF.

This rearrangement joins TRBV9 to TRBJ2-2, with D unclear. Looked up from germline, CDR1 is SGDLS and CDR2 is YYNGEE. The CDR3 loop spans 14 amino acids. V was pared by 4 bases and J by 2 bases, with 9 bases between. This CDR3 is CASSPDTNTGELFF. The CDR3 DNA reads as TGTGCCAGCAGCCCCGACACCAACACCGGGGAGCTGTTTTTT.

The V call is TRBV13, the J call TRBJ2-5, with 14 bases fitting TRBD2. Germline assignment: CDR1 PRHDT and CDR2 FYEKMQ (reference sequence). The CDR3 has 19 amino acids. Germline trimming cut 0 bases from V and 4 bases from J; bases unmatched to any gene: 10. CDR3 coding DNA: TGTGCCAGCAGCTTAGGGACTAGCGGGAGGGACACTGGGGGAGAGACCCAGTACTTC. Its protein is CASSLGTSGRDTGGETQYF.

V is TRBV5-1 and J is TRBJ2-6, with D uncertain. Germline V CDR1 and CDR2: SGHRS, YFSETQ. The V gene lost 10 bases and the J gene lost 0 bases, with 17 bases spanning the gap. The CDR3 covers 16 residues. CDR3 sequence (DNA): TGCGCCCGCCGCGGTAGCAAACTCTCTGGGGCCAACGTCCTGACTTTC. Translated, it gives CARRGSKLSGANVLTF. Together with reference TRBV5-1 and TRBJ2-6, the CDR3 gives the full variable domain: KAGVTQTPRYLIKTRGQQVTLSCSPISGHRSVSWYQQTPGQGLQFLFEYFSETQRNKGNFPGRFSGRQFSNSRSEMNVSTLELGDSALYLCARRGSKLSGANVLTFGAGSRLTVL.

This chain uses TRBV27 with TRBJ2-2; no firm D call. Germline V CDR1 and CDR2: MNHEY, SMNVEV (reference sequence). Trimming cost V 8 bases and J 1 base, with 5 bases left between them. The length of the CDR3 is 12 residues. CDR3: CASCENTGELFF. The CDR3 DNA sequence: TGTGCCAGCTGCGAGAACACCGGGGAGCTGTTTTTT.

The gene calls are TRBV7-6 and TRBJ1-2; possibly TRBD1 for D (5 bases). The CDR3 has 11 residues. CDR1 and CDR2 from the germline V gene are SGHVS and FNYEAQ. V was pared by 4 bases and J by 7 bases, with 7 bases between. The CDR3 loop is CASSSGGGYTF. CDR3 DNA sequence: TGTGCCAGCAGCTCCGGGGGTGGCTACACCTTC.

The chain is built from TRBV4-3 and TRBJ1-5; possible D gene TRBD1, 5 bases. Trimming left V 2 bases short and J 1 base short, with 9 bases between. CDR3 length equals 15 residues. In germline, CDR1 is LGHNA, CDR2 YSLEER. The CDR3 spells CASSQSWGSNQPQHF. DNA of the CDR3: TGCGCCAGCAGCCAATCGTGGGGGAGCAATCAGCCCCAGCATTTT.

As to this clone: One junction end disagrees with the germline gene, perhaps due to a read error. This CDR3 is CASSLNFRVGELFF. DNA for the CDR3: TGTGCTAGCAGCCTAAACTTTCGCGTCGGGGAGCTGTTTTTT. The chain has TRBV7-7 and TRBJ2-2; D not resolved. Germline V gives CDR1 SSHAT, CDR2 FNYEAQ (reference sequence). The CDR3 runs to 14 residues.

The genes are TRBV7-8 and TRBJ2-2, with D unclear. The CDR3 is 14 residues long. V was trimmed by 2 bases and J by 4 bases, leaving 8 bases between them. Looked up from germline, CDR1 is SGHVS and CDR2 is FQNEAQ. The CDR3 DNA sequence: TGTGCCAGCAGCTTACAGGTCTCCACCGGGGAGCTGTTTTTT. Translation gives CASSLQVSTGELFF. Full variable domain (remainder filled in from reference TRBV7-8 and TRBJ2-2): GAGVSQSPRYKVAKRGQDVALRCDPISGHVSLFWYQQALGQGPEFLTYFQNEAQLDKSGLPSDRFFAERPEGSVSTLKIQRTQQEDSAVYLCASSLQVSTGELFFGEGSRLTVL.

This chain joins TRBV7-9 and TRBJ1-4, with D possibly TRBD1 on 5 matching bases. The CDR3 consists of 18 residues. The V gene's germline CDR1 is SEHNR and CDR2 FQNEAQ (reference sequence). Trimming left V 5 bases short and J 7 bases short, with 26 bases between. DNA of the CDR3: TGTGCCAGCAGCATGGGCCGGGGCTTCTACCCGGGGGGTGAAAAACTGTTTTTT. Protein: CASSMGRGFYPGGEKLFF.

V is TRBV29-1 and J is TRBJ2-3; D is tentatively TRBD1 or TRBD2 (5 bases each). V was clipped by 4 bases and J by 6 bases, with 23 bases between them. Per germline, CDR1 SQVTM and CDR2 ANQGSEA. The CDR3 consists of 16 residues. CDR3 nucleotide sequence: TGCAGCGTTGGAAAAAGTCGATGGGGACCCGGTGATACGCAGTATTTT. It codes for CSVGKSRWGPGDTQYF.

The chain combines TRBV7-3 with TRBJ2-3; D could derive from TRBD1 or TRBD2 (6 bases each). The CDR3 contains 18 residues. V was trimmed by 6 bases and J by 1 base, leaving 23 bases between them. CDR1 is SGHTA and CDR2 is FQGTGA in the germline V gene. The CDR3 loop reads CASSLGKGGGRGTDTQYF. Here the CDR3 DNA reads TGTGCCAGCAGTCTTGGAAAGGGGGGAGGCCGCGGCACAGATACGCAGTATTTT.

This clone appeared once. The chain links TRBV27 to TRBJ1-2, with D possibly TRBD1 on 5 matching bases. The V gene's germline CDR1 is MNHEY and CDR2 SMNVEV (reference sequence). The CDR3 extends over 12 amino acids. Deletions cut 6 bases from V and 0 bases from J, with 5 bases between. CDR3 sequence: CASRGANYGYTF. CDR3 sequence (DNA): TGTGCCAGCAGAGGGGCTAACTATGGCTACACCTTC.

CDR3 amino acids: CASSTQRRASNTGELFF. Written as DNA, the CDR3 is TGTGCCAGCAGTACCCAACGGCGGGCCTCGAACACCGGGGAGCTGTTTTTT. The chain couples TRBV11-2 to TRBJ2-2, with a possible D match to TRBD2 (5 bases). From germline, CDR1 is SGHAT and CDR2 FQNNGV. The CDR3 has 17 residues. Trimming shortened V by 6 bases and J by 0 bases, and 17 bases separated the two germline ends. Full variable domain (remainder filled in from reference TRBV11-2 and TRBJ2-2): EAGVAQSPRYKIIEKRQSVAFWCNPISGHATLYWYQQILGQGPKLLIQFQNNGVVDDSQLPKDRFSAERLKGVDSTLKIQPAKLEDSAVYLCASSTQRRASNTGELFFGEGSRLTVL.

This sequence joins TRBV5-8 and TRBJ2-7, with D tentatively TRBD1 or TRBD2 (5 bases each). CDR1 is SGHTS and CDR2 is YDEGEE in the germline V gene. The CDR3 consists of 15 residues. V lost 2 bases to trimming and J lost 0 bases, with 12 bases between them. CDR3: CASSFRGGYSYEQYF. DNA of the CDR3: TGTGCCAGCAGCTTTCGGGGCGGGTACTCCTACGAGCAGTACTTC.

This chain joins TRBV10-1 and TRBJ2-7; possible D gene TRBD1, 5 bases. Germline V gene sequence: CDR1 WNHNN, CDR2 SYGVQD (reference sequence). The V end was cut by 0 bases, the J end by 0 bases, with 21 bases between. The CDR3 consists of 19 residues. CDR3 sequence: CASSESLMCRGLSSYEQYF. In nucleotides, the CDR3 is TGCGCCAGCAGTGAGTCATTAATGTGTAGGGGATTGAGCTCCTACGAGCAGTACTTC.

This rearrangement joins TRBV2 to TRBJ2-1, with D perhaps matching TRBD2 (6 bases). Germline CDR1 is SNHLY and CDR2 is FYNNEI. With 6 bases removed from V and 2 bases from J, the gap between germline ends came to 23 bases. This CDR3 is built from 18 residues. CDR3 nucleotide sequence: TGTGCCAGCAGCGCTAAATTGGGTCCCGGGAGACCCTACAATGAGCAGTTCTTC. Its protein is CASSAKLGPGRPYNEQFF.

This chain links TRBV7-6 with TRBJ1-1; no clear D. Germline V gene lookup returns CDR1 SGHVS and CDR2 FNYEAQ. V dropped 0 bases and J dropped 1 base, with 12 bases sitting between them. CDR3 length: 16 amino acids. Here the CDR3 reads CASSLASITANTEAFF. Written as DNA, the CDR3 is TGTGCCAGCAGCTTAGCGAGCATTACGGCGAACACTGAAGCTTTCTTT.

This clone was observed a handful of times. The genes are TRBV4-1 and TRBJ1-2; the D is unclear. The CDR3 is 14 amino acids. CDR1 and CDR2 (germline): MGHRA, YSYEKL. Between the trimmed V and J ends, which lost 7 bases and 0 bases, there was a span of 12 bases. DNA for the CDR3: TGCGCCAGCAATAGTCCGCTGGCTAACTATGGCTACACCTTC. Translating it yields CASNSPLANYGYTF.

The chain combines TRBV30 with TRBJ2-7; tentative D call: TRBD2 (5 bases). This CDR3 contains 14 residues. The germline gives CDR1 GTSNPN, CDR2 SVGIG (reference sequence). The V end lost 0 bases, the J end lost 1 base, and 10 bases lay between the germline ends. CDR3 residues: CAWSVGDGSYEQYF. The DNA for the CDR3 is TGTGCCTGGAGTGTGGGAGATGGGTCCTACGAGCAGTACTTC.

V and J are TRBV29-1 and TRBJ1-2; tentatively, D is TRBD1 (5 bases). CDR1 and CDR2 (germline): SQVTM, ANQGSEA. Trimming removed 3 bases at V and 4 bases at J, with 12 bases between. The CDR3 is made up of 13 amino acids. DNA of the CDR3: TGCAGCGTTGATACGGGGGATCTCTATGGCTACACCTTC. This encodes CSVDTGDLYGYTF.

The chain uses TRBV19 and TRBJ2-7; TRBD2 agrees at 12 bases. The CDR3 consists of 15 residues. From germline, CDR1 is LNHDA and CDR2 SQIVND (reference sequence). V lost 11 bases, J lost 2 bases, and 10 bases stayed unmatched. The CDR3 loop is CASQLASGRAYEQYF. The CDR3 DNA reads as TGTGCCTCCCAATTGGCTAGCGGGAGGGCCTACGAGCAGTACTTC.

V and J are TRBV30 and TRBJ1-3; D is ambiguous. The V gene's germline CDR1 is GTSNPN and CDR2 SVGIG (reference sequence). V was shortened by 0 bases and J by 3 bases, with 3 bases between the two germline ends. CDR3 length: 12 residues. Written as DNA, the CDR3 is TGTGCCTGGAGTGTACTTGGAAACACCATATATTTT. It encodes CAWSVLGNTIYF.